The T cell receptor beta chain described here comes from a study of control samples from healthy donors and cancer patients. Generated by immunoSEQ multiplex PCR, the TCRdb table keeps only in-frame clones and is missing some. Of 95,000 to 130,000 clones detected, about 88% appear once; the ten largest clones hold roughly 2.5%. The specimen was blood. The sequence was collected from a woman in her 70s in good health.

The CDR3 DNA is TGTGCCAGCACAACCGGAAACACCATATATTTT. Encoded protein: CASTTGNTIYF. The V and J genes are TRBV12-3 or TRBV12-4 and TRBJ1-3; no clear D gene. The V end was cut by 7 bases, the J end by 4 bases, with 5 bases between. The CDR3 contains 11 residues.